This T cell receptor beta chain appears in the sequencing data of a study of blood T cells in healthy people across ages. Comment on this clonotype: The antigen is undetermined.

Sample donors were healthy Caucasian individuals that came from Russia, aged about 6 to 95. Isolation recovered at least 6.5 million PBMCs from every sample. Using a J-beta primer mix together with a sample-barcoded 5' primer, a second PCR was run for roughly 7 to 11 cycles. Every sample returned 2.5 million or more CDR3-containing paired-end reads. TCRdb used MiXCR to reprocess the 5' RACE reads, holding one entry per CDR3 protein. The sample includes about 1,800,000 distinct CDR3 sequences, about 28% of them seen just once. Study findings and constraints: No conclusive comparison of naive versus antigen-experienced cells was possible with unsorted PBMCs.

Germline V lookup: CDR1 SGHTA, CDR2 FQGTGA. The length of the CDR3 is 15 residues. V shed 5 bases and J shed 5 bases, with 16 bases lying between them. The sequencing input was blood. This receptor was taken from a woman in her twenties or thirties in good health. The chain employs TRBV7-3 and TRBJ2-1; tentatively, D is TRBD1 (7 bases). The CDR3 coding sequence is TGTGCCAGCAGCACATGCAGGGGGGAGAACAATGAGCAGTTCTTC. Translation: CASSTCRGENNEQFF.